Listed here are 8 T cell receptor beta chains from one sample, sequenced in a study of blood T cells in healthy people across ages. The second PCR ran roughly 7 to 11 cycles with a sample-barcoded 5' primer and J-beta primers. TCRdb used MiXCR to reprocess the 5' RACE reads, holding one entry per CDR3 protein. The sample shows 2 million or so distinct CDR3 sequences, roughly 49% of them seen only once. Sequencing used blood. Receptors were obtained from a middle-aged woman in good health.

This rearrangement joins TRBV7-2 to TRBJ2-3, with 8 bases aligning to TRBD2. Germline V lookup: CDR1 SGHTA, CDR2 FQGNSA. The CDR3 length is 17 residues. The junction had 9 bases not matched to a gene; V was cut back by 2 bases and J by 2 bases. The CDR3 bases are TGTGCCAGCAGCTTAAGGGGCCCAGCGGGGGCCACAGATACGCAGTATTTT. The encoded protein is CASSLRGPAGATDTQYF.

The chain joins TRBV6-6 to TRBJ1-4; 11 bases line up with TRBD1. The CDR3 is 15 residues long. CDR1 is MNHNY, CDR2 SVGAGI, per germline (reference sequence). Trimming removed 2 bases from V and 7 bases from J; junction bases left unmatched: 3. CDR3 DNA sequence: TGTGCCAGCAGTTACCCCGGGACAGGGGGTGAAAAACTGTTTTTT. Protein sequence: CASSYPGTGGEKLFF.

The gene calls are TRBV7-2 and TRBJ2-4; no clear D. Trimming took 5 bases from V and 2 from J, leaving 19 bases between them. Germline loops: CDR1 SGHTA, CDR2 FQGNSA. The CDR3 length is 17 residues. This CDR3 reads CASSPTDPPRTKNIQYF. The CDR3, as DNA: TGTGCCAGCAGCCCGACCGACCCACCGAGGACCAAAAACATTCAGTACTTC. Full variable domain (missing parts from reference TRBV7-2 and TRBJ2-4): GAGVSQSPSNKVTEKGKDVELRCDPISGHTALYWYRQSLGQGLEFLIYFQGNSAPDKSGLPSDRFSAERTGGSVSTLTIQRTQQEDSAVYLCASSPTDPPRTKNIQYFGAGTRLSVL.

The chain joins TRBV7-9 to TRBJ2-5; unclear D gene. This CDR3 is 15 amino acids long. Germline CDR1 SEHNR, CDR2 FQNEAQ (reference sequence). Trimming removed 3 bases at V and 5 bases at J, with 16 bases between. The CDR3 nucleotides read TGTGCCAGCAGCTTGGGTTCCCTGGTGCGCGAGACCCAGTACTTC. Residues: CASSLGSLVRETQYF.

The chain has TRBV5-6 and TRBJ1-5; TRBD1 is a possible D gene (5 bases). Germline CDR1 reads SGHDT; CDR2 reads YYEEEE. The V gene lost 4 bases and the J gene lost 3 bases, with 17 bases spanning the gap. The CDR3 has 16 residues. The CDR3 reads CASSALGGADNQPQHF. CDR3 in DNA: TGTGCCAGCAGCGCGCTAGGTGGGGCTGACAATCAGCCCCAGCATTTT.

This clonotype was detected a few times. CDR3 residues: CASSPQGNSPLHF. CDR3 nucleotides: TGTGCCAGCTCACCACAAGGGAATTCACCCCTCCACTTT. The chain joins TRBV18 to TRBJ1-6; D remains unclear. V lost 1 base and J 7 bases, leaving 5 bases between the germline ends. In germline, CDR1 is KGHSH, CDR2 LQKENI. This CDR3 is built from 13 residues.

This chain uses TRBV20-1 with TRBJ2-5, with 8 bases identical to TRBD2. Germline CDR1 reads DFQATT; CDR2 reads SNEGSKA (reference sequence). The CDR3 is 16 amino acids. The V gene end was trimmed by 3 bases and the J gene end by 0 bases; junction bases not matched to a gene: 9. The DNA of the CDR3 is TGCAGTGCTAGGGTCTTCGAGCGGGGGTACCAAGAGACCCAGTACTTC. Its translation: CSARVFERGYQETQYF.

V gene TRBV6-5 combines with J gene TRBJ2-3, with D possibly being TRBD2 (6 bases). The CDR3 runs to 12 residues. Germline V gene lookup returns CDR1 MNHEY and CDR2 SVGAGI. V lost 6 bases, J lost 8 bases, and 12 bases lay in between. The CDR3 DNA reads as TGTGCCAGCAGGTCCTCAGCGGGTACGCAGTATTTT. Residues: CASRSSAGTQYF.